The 8 T cell receptor beta chains below come from one sample, sequenced in a study of Ad26.COV2.S vaccination and SARS-CoV-2 variants. Some clones are missing from TCRdb's copy, which holds only in-frame ones; the method was immunoSEQ multiplex PCR. The sample carries fewer than 900,000 clones, more than 80% recorded once. Treatment in this sample: around 19 received Ad26.COV2.S at low or high dose, single or two shots; about 5 received placebo; per-sample allocation not given. Each sample was drawn 63 days after the first injection (of vaccine or placebo). Material: peripheral blood, obtained in a trial of Ad26.COV2.S vaccine versus placebo. The receptors stem from a person between 18 and 59 years old who received the Ad26.COV2.S COVID-19 vaccine or a placebo.

The chain combines TRBV6-5 with TRBJ2-7; 10 bases fit TRBD2. V shed 7 bases and J 3 bases; nucleotides not matched to a gene: 6. The CDR3 runs 14 residues. Germline loops: CDR1 MNHEY, CDR2 SVGAGI. CDR3 residues: CASTWASGSYEQYF. DNA for the CDR3: TGTGCCAGCACTTGGGCTAGCGGGAGCTACGAGCAGTACTTC.

The chain carries TRBV29-1 and TRBJ1-2, with D unclear. V was clipped by 4 bases and J by 7 bases, with 10 bases between them. Per germline, CDR1 SQVTM and CDR2 ANQGSEA. There are 11 residues in the CDR3. The CDR3 spells CSVVPSAGYTF. The CDR3 DNA is TGCAGCGTTGTCCCGAGCGCTGGCTACACCTTC.

J is TRBJ1-1 and V is TRBV12-5, with 7 nucleotides matching TRBD1. Germline V gives CDR1 LGHNT, CDR2 FRNRAP. This CDR3 contains 15 residues. The trim removed 1 base at V and 3 bases at J, leaving 5 bases unmatched. The CDR3 DNA sequence: TGTGCTAGTGGTTTGGGACAGGGTAGGGACACTGAAGCTTTCTTT. This encodes CASGLGQGRDTEAFF.

V is TRBV10-1 and J is TRBJ2-7; TRBD2 is a possible D gene (7 bases). This CDR3 region has 13 residues. The germline V and J ends were trimmed by 4 bases and 6 bases, with 13 bases remaining between them. Germline V lookup: CDR1 WNHNN, CDR2 SYGVQD (reference sequence). DNA of the CDR3: TGCGCCAGCAGTGGGGGGGGACACCGCGAGCAGTACTTC. This sequence encodes CASSGGGHREQYF.

Turning to this clone: Other DNA variants within this sample encode the same CDR3. This chain links TRBV6-5 with TRBJ1-1; 10 positions match TRBD1. The V gene end was trimmed by 4 bases and the J gene end by 5 bases; junction bases not matched to a gene: 4. The V gene's germline CDR1 is MNHEY and CDR2 SVGAGI. The CDR3 extends over 14 amino acids. The CDR3 loop is CASSSRTGGTEAFF. For the CDR3, the DNA is TGTGCCAGCAGTTCCCGGACAGGGGGGACTGAAGCTTTCTTT.

The chain links TRBV30 to TRBJ2-3; TRBD2 matches 10 bases. Trimming at V came to 3 bases and at J to 3 bases, leaving 12 bases not matched to a gene. This CDR3 is built from 17 residues. Per germline, CDR1 GTSNPN and CDR2 SVGIG (reference sequence). CDR3 sequence (DNA): TGTGCCTGGAGCCCTCATCGGTTTAGCGGGAGGACAGATACGCAGTATTTT. It is translated as CAWSPHRFSGRTDTQYF.

The chain is built from TRBV7-9 and TRBJ2-1, with a possible D match to TRBD2 (6 bases). The CDR3 is 13 amino acids. Germline CDR1 SEHNR, CDR2 FQNEAQ (reference sequence). V was clipped by 4 bases and J by 4 bases, with 8 bases between them. The CDR3 nucleotides are TGTGCCAGCAGCTCGGGGGTTTACAATGAGCAGTTCTTC. Protein sequence: CASSSGVYNEQFF.

The rearrangement uses TRBV18 and TRBJ2-1, with 9 bases that match TRBD1. Unmatched junction bases numbered 8, after V lost 5 bases and J lost 3 bases. Germline CDR1 reads KGHSH; CDR2 reads LQKENI. The CDR3 is 16 amino acids. CDR3 loop: CASSTEPGQGYNEQFF. Written as DNA, the CDR3 is TGTGCCAGCTCAACCGAGCCGGGACAGGGCTACAATGAGCAGTTCTTC.